The present T cell receptor beta chain was sequenced within a study of blood T cells in healthy people across ages. In the case of this clonotype: Its antigen remains unknown.

Study observations and caveats: Across the age range, TCR beta diversity per million T cells fell in a roughly linear way.

There were at least 6 micrograms of total RNA extracted from every sample. Trimming left V 0 bases short and J 8 bases short, with 10 bases between. Germline CDR1 and CDR2: LNHNV and YYDKDF (reference sequence). The length of the CDR3 is 13 residues. Alongside a J-beta primer mix, a sample-barcoded 5' primer served in a second PCR lasting about 6 to 12 cycles. Sequencing recovered at least 2.5 million CDR3-containing paired-end reads from each sample. MiXCR was run by TCRdb on the 5' RACE reads, yielding one entry per CDR3 protein. The table includes 800,000 to 900,000 distinct CDR3 sequences, approximately 67% detected once.

The sequence was collected from a man aged 25 to 40 in good health. Sequencing was carried out using blood. The V and J genes are TRBV15 and TRBJ1-2, with D unclear. This chain's CDR3 is CATSRDPTAGYTF. DNA of the CDR3: TGTGCCACCAGCAGAGATCCAACGGCCGGCTACACCTTC.